This T cell receptor beta chain was identified in a study of T cell changes during pregnancy in multiple sclerosis. V was shortened by 5 bases and J by 0 bases, with 13 bases between the two germline ends. The CDR3 is 15 amino acids. Germline loops: CDR1 SGHVS, CDR2 FNYEAQ. Assay used: immunoSEQ multiplex PCR; TCRdb lists only in-frame clones, some missing. The data show some 62,000 clones, with about 90% seen just once and 2.5% to 3% held by the top ten. The clonotype comes from a female donor in good health, enrolled as a control in a pregnancy study. The input for sequencing was peripheral blood, taken in the second trimester of pregnancy. The chain recombines TRBV7-6 with TRBJ2-5; tentative D call: TRBD1 (5 bases). The CDR3 DNA follows: TGTGCCAGCAGCCATCGGGCAGGGTACCAAGAGACCCAGTACTTC. Its translation is CASSHRAGYQETQYF. Combining the CDR3 with reference TRBV7-6 and TRBJ2-5 gives the whole variable domain GAGVSQSPRYKVTKRGQDVALRCDPISGHVSLYWYRQALGQGPEFLTYFNYEAQQDKSGLPNDRFSAERPEGSISTLTIQRTEQRDSAMYRCASSHRAGYQETQYFGPGTRLLVL.